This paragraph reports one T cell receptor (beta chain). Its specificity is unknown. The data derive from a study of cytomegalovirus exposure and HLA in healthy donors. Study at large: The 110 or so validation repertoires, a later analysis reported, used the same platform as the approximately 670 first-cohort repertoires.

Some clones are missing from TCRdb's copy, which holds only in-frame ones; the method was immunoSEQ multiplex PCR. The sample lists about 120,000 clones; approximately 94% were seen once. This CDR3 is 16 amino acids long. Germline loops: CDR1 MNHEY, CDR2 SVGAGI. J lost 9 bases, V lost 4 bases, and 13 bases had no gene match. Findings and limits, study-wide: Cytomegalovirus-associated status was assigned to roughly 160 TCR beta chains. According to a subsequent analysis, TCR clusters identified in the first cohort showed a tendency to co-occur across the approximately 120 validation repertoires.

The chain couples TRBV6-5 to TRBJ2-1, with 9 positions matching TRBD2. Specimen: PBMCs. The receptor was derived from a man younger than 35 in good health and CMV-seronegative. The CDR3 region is CASSSLAGVTGSEQFF. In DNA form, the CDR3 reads TGTGCCAGCAGTTCATTAGCGGGAGTGACAGGTAGTGAGCAGTTCTTC.